The clone carrying this T cell receptor (beta chain) was seen at least ten times. This record belongs to a study of human T cells and chemical hapten exposure. Each CDR3 protein gets one entry after TCRdb re-called the RACE reads with MiXCR. The data show about 84,000 distinct CDR3 sequences, with roughly 10% seen just once and approximately 2.5% held by the top ten. As for time point: patch test 2, 6 weeks after DPC sensitization. As to treatment: therapeutic diphenylcyclopropenone sensitization with weekly scalp DPC. The receptor was isolated from a young woman with alopecia areata. Some clones in this sample may be carry-over from other donors' samples. The sequences come from whole blood, collected in connection with sensitization to the hapten diphenylcyclopropenone (DPC).

The CDR3 loop reads CASSIVPDRNQPQHF. The CDR3 nucleotides read TGTGCCAGTAGTATAGTTCCGGACAGAAATCAGCCCCAGCATTTT. The chain has TRBV19 and TRBJ1-5; the D gene is possibly TRBD1 (6 bases). The germline V gene encodes CDR1 LNHDA and CDR2 SQIVND (reference sequence). Trimming took off 1 base at V and 4 bases at J, with 11 bases between the two ends. CDR3 length: 15 amino acids.